This T cell receptor (beta chain) was obtained from a study of cytomegalovirus exposure and HLA in healthy donors. The CDR3 spans 14 residues. CDR1 and CDR2 (germline): MDHEN, SYDVKM. Trimming took 5 bases from V and 5 from J; bases not matched to a gene: 2. The PCR made use of 60 Vbeta and 13 Jbeta primers. TCRdb's copy holds only in-frame clones and misses some; the assay was immunoSEQ multiplex PCR. The table lists under 250,000 clones, 75% to 80% of them singletons. The sample taken for sequencing was PBMCs. The source of this sequence is a male donor in good health and CMV-seronegative. This chain joins TRBV28 and TRBJ1-6; 8 nucleotides line up with TRBD1. CDR3 sequence: CASSRTGNNSPLHF. CDR3 nucleotides: TGTGCCAGCAGTAGGACAGGGAATAATTCACCCCTCCACTTT.